This T cell receptor beta chain was sequenced for a study of read filtering for tumor transcriptome and immune sequencing. Germline CDR1 and CDR2: MNHNS and SASEGT. V trimming: 8 bases; J trimming: 5 bases; junction bases outside the gene matches: 5. The CDR3 contains 13 residues. This clonotype was seen ten or more times. From around 440 ng of RNA, a library with molecular barcoded alpha/delta and beta/gamma adaptors was made. TCRdb re-called the reads through MiXCR, storing one row per CDR3 protein. The profile shows approximately 57,000 distinct CDR3 sequences, about 12% of them singletons. The chain links TRBV6-1 to TRBJ2-3; 9 bases are a match to TRBD2. This receptor was taken from a donor aged 40 or over with multiple myeloma. The sample was a population of CD138-negative cells sorted from bone marrow. The DNA of the CDR3 is TGTGCCAGCTCGCGGGGGGGCCAAGATACGCAGTATTTT. Translated: CASSRGGQDTQYF.